These 18 T cell receptor beta chains came from one sample sequenced in a study of cytomegalovirus exposure and HLA in healthy donors. Vbeta (60) and Jbeta (13) primers were used in the PCR. This table comes from immunoSEQ multiplex PCR, and its TCRdb copy is limited to in-frame clones, with some not included. The top ten hold about 11% of the sample, which has roughly 150,000 clones, roughly 80% seen once. What was sequenced was PBMCs. Every receptor here comes from a man aged 18 to 30 in good health and CMV-seropositive.

In DNA, the CDR3 is TGTGCCAGCAGCTCACAGGGAAACACTGAAGCTTTCTTT. Its protein is CASSSQGNTEAFF. This chain uses TRBV28 with TRBJ1-1; perhaps TRBD1 as D (6 bases). V was shortened by 6 bases and J by 2 bases, with 10 bases between the two germline ends. This CDR3 comprises 13 residues. The V gene's germline CDR1 is MDHEN and CDR2 SYDVKM.

The genes are TRBV30 and TRBJ1-2, with 10 nucleotides matching TRBD1. The CDR3 contains 16 residues. J was trimmed by 2 bases and V by 2 bases; bases with no gene match: 8. In germline, CDR1 is GTSNPN, CDR2 SVGIG (reference sequence). CDR3 bases: TGTGCCTGGAGTCCGGACGGGACAGGGGAAAACTATGGCTACACCTTC. Protein product: CAWSPDGTGENYGYTF.

This CDR3 is CASTRDSGYNSPLHF. In DNA, the CDR3 is TGTGCCAGCACCCGGGACAGCGGCTATAATTCACCCCTCCACTTT. This chain links TRBV21-1 with TRBJ1-6; TRBD1 is the table's D call and was not checked against the DNA. TRBV21-1 is noted as a pseudogene. The CDR3 is 15 residues long.

This rearrangement joins TRBV7-2 to TRBJ2-3; TRBD2 matches at 7 bases. From germline, CDR1 is SGHTA and CDR2 FQGNSA. CDR3 size: 16 residues. V gave up 0 bases and J gave up 5 bases; unmatched junction bases: 8. The CDR3, as DNA: TGTGCCAGCAGCTTAGCGGGGGTCGCTAGCGGAGATACGCAGTATTTT. This gives the protein CASSLAGVASGDTQYF.

The rearrangement uses TRBV5-4 and TRBJ2-7; TRBD1 is a possible D gene (6 bases). CDR3 size: 13 residues. V lost 4 bases and J lost 6, with 14 bases in between. Germline CDR1 reads SGHNT; CDR2 reads YYREEE (reference sequence). CDR3 bases: TGTGCCAGCAGCCCGGGACACCCTCTCGAGCAGTACTTC. Its translation is CASSPGHPLEQYF.

This chain uses TRBV6-5 with TRBJ1-2; D is perhaps TRBD1 (6 bases). Between the trimmed V and J ends, which lost 5 bases and 6 bases, there was a span of 19 bases. This CDR3 comprises 15 residues. Looked up from germline, CDR1 is MNHEY and CDR2 is SVGAGI. The CDR3 sequence: CASSLQGRGSDGYTF. The CDR3 DNA sequence: TGTGCCAGCAGTCTGCAGGGCAGGGGAAGTGATGGCTACACCTTC.

CDR3 bases: TGTGCCAGCCGCCTGATTAGCGGGAGGGGGGAGACCCAGTACTTC. Protein product: CASRLISGRGETQYF. J is TRBJ2-5 and V is TRBV6-5; 11 nucleotides line up with TRBD2. Germline CDR1 and CDR2: MNHEY and SVGAGI. The V and J ends lost 8 bases and 5 bases, in that order; junction bases with no gene match: 10. This CDR3 spans 15 amino acids.

The chain carries TRBV27 and TRBJ2-5; 10 nucleotides agree with TRBD2. CDR3 size: 15 residues. Trimming cost V 2 bases and J 4 bases; bases outside gene matches: 4. Germline-derived CDR1 and CDR2 are MNHEY and SMNVEV (reference sequence). The CDR3 sequence: CASSLLAGARETQYF. The CDR3 nucleotides read TGTGCCAGCAGTTTACTAGCGGGAGCTCGAGAGACCCAGTACTTC.

The chain has TRBV7-6 and TRBJ2-3; 10 bases fit TRBD2. The CDR3 runs 18 residues. Germline values: CDR1 SGHVS, CDR2 FNYEAQ. V shed 1 base, J shed 2 bases, and the junction held 9 bases outside the gene matches. This CDR3 reads CASSLGPLAGEYTDTQYF. The CDR3 nucleotides are TGTGCCAGCAGCTTAGGACCTCTAGCGGGAGAGTACACAGATACGCAGTATTTT.

The chain uses TRBV2 and TRBJ1-1; TRBD1 agrees at 7 bases. Germline lookup yields CDR1 SNHLY and CDR2 FYNNEI. This CDR3 comprises 15 residues. V shed 1 base, J shed 4 bases, and the junction held 6 bases outside the gene matches. CDR3 sequence (DNA): TGTGCCAGCAGTGAAGAGACAGGGCTGAGCACTGAAGCTTTCTTT. This codes for CASSEETGLSTEAFF.

Only a few counts were recorded for this clone. The J gene is TRBJ2-1, the V gene TRBV5-1, with a possible D match to TRBD1 (6 bases). This CDR3 spans 16 amino acids. The V gene lost 3 bases and the J gene lost 2 bases, with 15 bases spanning the gap. CDR1 SGHRS and CDR2 YFSETQ come from the germline V gene. This CDR3 is CASSWDGTSAYNEQFF. The CDR3 DNA sequence: TGCGCCAGCAGCTGGGACGGGACATCCGCCTACAATGAGCAGTTCTTC. Full variable domain (outside the CDR3, taken from reference TRBV5-1 and TRBJ2-1): KAGVTQTPRYLIKTRGQQVTLSCSPISGHRSVSWYQQTPGQGLQFLFEYFSETQRNKGNFPGRFSGRQFSNSRSEMNVSTLELGDSALYLCASSWDGTSAYNEQFFGPGTRLTVL.

The chain joins TRBV2 to TRBJ2-7, with 8 bases that match TRBD2. From germline, CDR1 is SNHLY and CDR2 FYNNEI. The CDR3 length is 16 residues. J lost 3 bases, V lost 3 bases, and 10 bases had no gene match. CDR3 DNA: TGTGCCAGCAGTGAGGGGGCGGCGGGGGGAAACTACGAGCAGTACTTC. Translated, it gives CASSEGAAGGNYEQYF.

The chain recombines TRBV9 with TRBJ1-1; D is uncertain. The ends were cut back, 3 bases at V and 4 bases at J, with 16 bases in the middle. Germline V CDR1 and CDR2: SGDLS, YYNGEE. This CDR3 region has 15 residues. The CDR3, as DNA: TGTGCCAGCAGCGCCCGACTCGGAGAGGCCACTGAAGCTTTCTTT. Its protein is CASSARLGEATEAFF.

The V call is TRBV7-8, the J call TRBJ2-7; 7 nucleotides agree with TRBD2. The CDR3 consists of 15 residues. Germline lookup yields CDR1 SGHVS and CDR2 FQNEAQ. Trimming removed 4 bases from V and 2 bases from J; junction bases left unmatched: 8. DNA of the CDR3: TGTGCCAGCAGCTCAAACCGGGACTACACCTACGAGCAGTACTTC. Its translation: CASSSNRDYTYEQYF.

The chain links TRBV7-8 to TRBJ1-1; D is possibly TRBD1 (6 bases). Looked up from germline, CDR1 is SGHVS and CDR2 is FQNEAQ. Trimming took off 5 bases at V and 0 bases at J, with 10 bases between the two ends. The CDR3 is 14 amino acids. CDR3 sequence (DNA): TGTGCCAGCAGCGAAACAGGGATGAACACTGAAGCTTTCTTT. Protein sequence: CASSETGMNTEAFF.

The genes are TRBV29-1 and TRBJ2-3; 8 bases are shared with TRBD2. Germline V gene sequence: CDR1 SQVTM, CDR2 ANQGSEA. Trimming took 6 bases from V and 5 from J; bases not matched to a gene: 10. The CDR3 loop spans 14 amino acids. CDR3 sequence (DNA): TGCAGCGTGACTAGCGACGGTTTGGGAGATACGCAGTATTTT. This sequence encodes CSVTSDGLGDTQYF.

This clone was seen repeatedly, ten times or more. The gene calls are TRBV6-4 and TRBJ2-3; 7 bases are shared with TRBD2. V trimming: 3 bases; J trimming: 6 bases; junction bases outside the gene matches: 3. CDR1 MRHNA and CDR2 SNTAGT come from the germline V gene. This CDR3 comprises 13 residues. The DNA of the CDR3 is TGTGCCAGCAGTGAAGGGACTACCGATACGCAGTATTTT. This sequence encodes CASSEGTTDTQYF.

J is TRBJ2-7 and V is TRBV7-9; 8 bases match TRBD2. The germline gives CDR1 SEHNR, CDR2 FQNEAQ (reference sequence). The trim removed 4 bases at V and 3 bases at J, leaving 8 bases unmatched. The CDR3 covers 15 residues. The CDR3 DNA is TGTGCCAGCAGCTCTCCGACTAGCGCATACTACGAGCAGTACTTC. Translating gives CASSSPTSAYYEQYF.